A selection of T cell receptor beta chains follows, all from one sample in a study of T cells after yellow fever vaccination. TCRdb analysed the 5' RACE reads with MiXCR anew, one entry per CDR3 protein. The repertoire includes roughly 28,000 distinct CDR3 sequences, approximately 4.2% of them detected once, and about 40% sits in the top ten. Sample: PBMCs, either bulk or a sorted T-cell subset (CD4+, CD8+, memory, or dextramer-sorted; not recorded which), taken on the day of the yellow fever booster vaccination. Receptor source: a man aged 18 to 29 who received the YFV17D yellow fever vaccine. CDR3s include the opening cysteine and the closing phenylalanine or tryptophan. D genes are given only for firm matches. Clone size, where shown, is once, few, many, or a class for clones that have expanded.

clone_size | j_call | v_call | d_call | cdr3_nt | cdr3_aa
many | TRBJ1-2 | TRBV7-2 | . | TGTGCCAGCAGCTTAGTCGGGGGAGACTATGGCTACACCTTC | CASSLVGGDYGYTF
many | TRBJ2-5 | TRBV5-1 | TRBD2 | TGCGCCAGCCAGCGGACTCGTACTAGCGCCCAAGAGACCCAGTACTTC | CASQRTRTSAQETQYF
. | TRBJ2-5 | TRBV18 | TRBD1 | TGTGCCAGCTCACAGTTAGCCTGGACAGGGGCAACAGAGACCCAGTACTTC | CASSQLAWTGATETQYF
many | TRBJ2-3 | TRBV6-5 | TRBD2 | TGTGCCAGCAGTTACTCGCCGCGGGGGGGCAGGGATACGCAGTATTTT | CASSYSPRGGRDTQYF
many | TRBJ1-2 | TRBV4-1 | . | TGCGCCAGCAGCCGGCACCAGGATGGCTACACCTTC | CASSRHQDGYTF
many | TRBJ2-2 | TRBV2 | TRBD2 | TGTGCCAGCAGTATTAGCGGGGACTCTCCCGGGGAGCTGTTTTTT | CASSISGDSPGELFF
. | TRBJ2-6 | TRBV7-8 | . | TGTGCCACAGTGGGGGGGCGGACCCTCGCTGGGGCCAACGTCCTGACTTTC | CATVGGRTLAGANVLTF
many | TRBJ2-2 | TRBV5-1 | TRBD1 | TGCGCCAGCAGCTTCGGGACAGCGAACACCGGGGAGCTGTTTTTT | CASSFGTANTGELFF
many | TRBJ1-3 | TRBV6-5 | . | TGTGCCAGCGCCCCCCTCCCAGGGTCCTCTGGAAACACCATATATTTT | CASAPLPGSSGNTIYF
medium-sized | TRBJ1-1 | TRBV9 | . | TGTGCCAGCAGCGTAGGGACGGGCACTGAAGCTTTCTTT | CASSVGTGTEAFF
many | TRBJ2-3 | TRBV7-2 | TRBD2 | TGTGCCAGCAGCTTAGCCAGCGGGGTGGATACGCAGTATTTT | CASSLASGVDTQYF
many | TRBJ2-7 | TRBV6-1 | TRBD1 | TGTGCCAGCCGGGACAGGGGGGTCCACGAGCAGTACTTC | CASRDRGVHEQYF
. | TRBJ2-5 | TRBV5-1 | TRBD2 | TGCGCCAGCAGCTTTAGCGGGGGGGCCCGGGAGACCCAGTACTTC | CASSFSGGARETQYF
few | TRBJ1-2 | TRBV12-3/TRBV12-4 | . | TGTGCCAGCAATACCCGTGGCCCAGACCTTCATGTAGACACCTTC | CASNTRGPDLHVDTF
many | TRBJ2-3 | TRBV9 | . | TGTGCCAGCAGCGTAGCTCAGGGAATCGACACAGATACGCAGTATTTT | CASSVAQGIDTDTQYF
few | TRBJ2-2 | TRBV5-4 | . | TGTGCCAGCAGTTCCGGGACTTCGAACACCGGGGAGCTGTTTTTT | CASSSGTSNTGELFF
many | TRBJ2-1 | TRBV5-1 | . | TGCGCCAGCAGCGCGGGACAGAACAATGAGCAGTTCTTC | CASSAGQNNEQFF
medium-sized | TRBJ2-3 | TRBV6-4 | TRBD2 | TGTGCCAGCAGCGGGGGGGCTAGCACAGATACGCAGTATTTT | CASSGGASTDTQYF
many | TRBJ1-5 | TRBV5-1 | . | TGCGCCAGCAGAATAGACGGTAATCAGCCCCAGCATTTT | CASRIDGNQPQHF
medium-sized | TRBJ2-3 | TRBV7-2 | TRBD2 | TGTGCCAGCAGCGTTGGACTAGCCCGCACAGATACGCAGTATTTT | CASSVGLARTDTQYF
many | TRBJ2-3 | TRBV12-3/TRBV12-4 | . | TGTGCCAGCAGTGTCCTTCTCGCAGATACGCAGTATTTT | CASSVLLADTQYF
many | TRBJ2-1 | TRBV7-9 | TRBD2 | TGTGCCAGCAGCCCCGGGGGAGGGAGCTCCTACAATGAGCAGTTCTTC | CASSPGGGSSYNEQFF
. | TRBJ2-5 | TRBV4-1 | . | TGCGCCAGCAGCCAAGGGGGCGGGGAAGAGACCCAGTACTTC | CASSQGGGEETQYF
many | TRBJ2-5 | TRBV7-3 | TRBD2 | TGTGCCAGCAGCTTAAGGGGACTAGGAGATAGTCCGGAGACCCAGTACTTC | CASSLRGLGDSPETQYF
. | TRBJ1-5 | TRBV5-6 | TRBD1 | TGTGCCAGCAGCTTGTATGTAGGCAGGGGGGAACGGCCCCAGCATTTT | CASSLYVGRGERPQHF
many | TRBJ2-3 | TRBV5-5 | . | TGTGCCAGCAGCTTGGACGGGGACACACGCACAGATACGCAGTATTTT | CASSLDGDTRTDTQYF
. | TRBJ1-2 | TRBV6-1 | TRBD1 | TGTGCCAGCAGTCCCAAACAGGGGGCAGGAGGCTACACCTTC | CASSPKQGAGGYTF
few | TRBJ1-5 | TRBV7-2 | . | TGTGCCAGCAGCTTAAGGGCAGGGAGCCATCAGCCCCAGCATTTT | CASSLRAGSHQPQHF
many | TRBJ1-5 | TRBV21-1 | . | TGTGCCAGCAGTGGACAGGGGGTAAAACAGCCCCAGCATTTT | CASSGQGVKQPQHF
many | TRBJ1-3 | TRBV7-8 | TRBD1 | TGTGCCAGCAGCTTAGTGGGGACAGGGGTCTATGACACCATATATTTT | CASSLVGTGVYDTIYF
. | TRBJ2-6 | TRBV9 | . | TGTGCCAGCAGCTTACAGGGGAGGGGGTCTGGGGCCAACGTCCTGACTTTC | CASSLQGRGSGANVLTF
many | TRBJ1-1 | TRBV5-1 | . | TGCGCCAGCAGCTTTGGGCGCTGGGGGACTGAAGCTTTCTTT | CASSFGRWGTEAFF
many | TRBJ1-1 | TRBV6-5 | . | TGTGCCAGCAGACAACAACAGGCATTCGGCGAAGCTTTCTTT | CASRQQQAFGEAFF
many | TRBJ1-2 | TRBV12-3/TRBV12-4 | . | TGTGCCAGCAGTCTGCCACAGGGCGCCTACACCTTC | CASSLPQGAYTF
many | TRBJ2-7 | TRBV5-1 | TRBD2 | TGCGCCAGCAGATACCGGACTAGCTCCTACGAGCAGTACTTC | CASRYRTSSYEQYF
. | TRBJ2-6 | TRBV5-4 | . | TGTGCCAGCAGATATGGACCTGGGGCCAACGTCCTGACTTTC | CASRYGPGANVLTF
many | TRBJ2-3 | TRBV28 | TRBD2 | TGTGCCAGCAGTTTAACCCCAGCGGGGCGAAGCACAGATACGCAGTATTTT | CASSLTPAGRSTDTQYF
many | TRBJ2-1 | TRBV4-3 | TRBD2 | TGCGCCAGCAGCCAGGGCGGGGGGGGACTCAATGAGCAGTTCTTC | CASSQGGGGLNEQFF
many | TRBJ1-1 | TRBV7-9 | . | TGTGCCAGCAGCTTATCGCAACCAAGCCCTGAAGCTTTCTTT | CASSLSQPSPEAFF
many | TRBJ1-1 | TRBV7-2 | TRBD1 | TGTGCCAGCGAACAGGGGGGAAATCCGGTCGCTTTCTTT | CASEQGGNPVAFF
. | TRBJ1-6 | TRBV5-1 | . | TGCGCCAGCAGCTGGGACCTTGGAGGTAATTCACCCCTCCACTTT | CASSWDLGGNSPLHF
many | TRBJ2-5 | TRBV7-2 | . | TGTGCCAGCAGCTTTGGACCCAAGGGAGAGACCCAGTACTTC | CASSFGPKGETQYF